This T cell receptor (beta chain) was sequenced in a study of tumor and adjacent non-tumor tissue in lung cancer. No cell sorting was done before RNA was extracted from the tissue. The normal lung tissue was taken more than 3 cm from the tumor edge. Three rounds of nested PCR, following a modified ARM-PCR protocol, produced the TCRbeta library. TCRdb used MiXCR to reprocess the multiplex PCR reads, holding one entry per CDR3 protein. This table has approximately 79,000 distinct CDR3 sequences, around 76% appearing once. The CDR3 spans 15 residues. Regarding this clonotype: The junction does not match germline at one end; this may be a read error.

This TCR was recovered from a man between 65 and 79 years old with non-small cell lung cancer. J is TRBJ2-2 and V is TRBV12-3 or TRBV12-4, with TRBD2 matching over 12 bases. The sample taken for sequencing was distant non-tumor lung tissue. CDR3 loop: CASSLRLAGAGDLLF. The DNA for the CDR3 is TGTGCCAGCAGTTTAAGACTAGCGGGGGCCGGGGACCTGCTTTTT.